Here is one T cell receptor (beta chain) with its context. Its binding antigen is unknown. No per-base quality is available; no much larger clone lies one base away. This sample is part of a study of CD8 T cells in ankylosing spondylitis (dated by TCRdb to 2017 to 2019). The study in broad terms: The study profiled T cell receptor beta repertoires in healthy donors and ankylosing spondylitis patients to find disease-linked TCR variants. The whole study cohort included roughly 110 healthy donors and some 27 ankylosing spondylitis patients. Peripheral blood samples were taken, and synovial fluid was additionally collected from ankylosing spondylitis patients. Study-wide findings and limitations: Some motif variants were previously reported in synovial fluid and blood of reactive arthritis patients, suggesting common disease-initiation mechanisms. Significant enrichment of the disease-linked clones was reported in matched synovial fluid samples from ankylosing spondylitis patients. The disease-linked clones showed a CD8+ phenotype and occurred at relatively low frequencies in peripheral blood. A TCR beta motif made up of roughly eight highly homologous amino acid variants appeared to be characteristic of blood from ankylosing spondylitis patients.

Sequencing was carried out with an Illumina HiSeq 2500. Quantitative 5'-RACE with molecular barcodes was the method used to prepare the TCR beta libraries. As for how the authors treated the data: Disease-linked TCR variants were identified with a new computational method built on a probabilistic model of VDJ rearrangement. The raw public data were reprocessed by TCRdb itself: fastp quality trimming at Q25, MiXCR clonotype calling, in-frame beta chains only. When rows share a CDR3 protein, they turn into one entry using the most common DNA and genes. TCRdb, rather than the study authors, made the V and J calls. The sample data list roughly 670,000 distinct CDR3 sequences, and about 20% of these were observed just once. The ten largest make up 19% of the sample. Between the V and J ends, shortened by 1 base and 3 bases respectively, the junction contains 21 bases. The CDR3 contains 19 residues, cysteine and phenylalanine counted. Only the CDR3 DNA is retained, 57 bases long and in frame from the first base. The germline V gene (reference sequence) provides CDR1 MNHEY and CDR2 SMNVEV.

Sequencing input: blood, either unsorted or a sorted T cell fraction (not recorded which). The chain was built from TRBV27 and TRBJ2-2; the D gene is perhaps TRBD1 or TRBD2, as each covers 5 bases. The sequence derives from a male donor with ankylosing spondylitis. Read as DNA, the sequence is TGTGCCAGCAGTTTATGGGCCCCGGGGCTAGCTGGGTACACCGGGGAGCTGTTTTTT. Its protein product is CASSLWAPGLAGYTGELFF.